The clone carrying this T cell receptor beta chain appeared a single time. Its specificity is unknown. Method: immunoSEQ multiplex PCR; TCRdb's copy keeps in-frame clones and lacks some. The top ten clones hold over 1% of a sample with about 65,000 clones, about 92% of them seen once. These data originate in a study of cytomegalovirus exposure and HLA in healthy donors. Study-wide findings and caveats: Cytomegalovirus association was assigned to about 150 TCR beta chains.

Between the trimmed V and J ends, which lost 4 bases and 6 bases, there was a span of 17 bases. The CDR3 is made up of 16 amino acids. Germline loops: CDR1 SGHDT, CDR2 YYEEEE. The sample comprised PBMCs. The sequence was obtained from a woman aged 18-29 years in good health and CMV-seronegative. The chain has TRBV5-6 and TRBJ1-6; D gene ambiguous. CDR3 nucleotide sequence: TGTGCCAGCAGCCCAGCCGGAGTAGGAAGTAATTCACCCCTCCACTTT. It specifies CASSPAGVGSNSPLHF.